The next 20 T cell receptor beta chains were all read from a single sample in a study of blood T cells in healthy people across ages. Using a J-beta primer mix together with a sample-barcoded 5' primer, a second PCR was run for about 7 to 12 cycles. TCRdb re-derived calls from the 5' RACE reads in MiXCR, one entry per CDR3 protein. The data contain over 1.5 million distinct CDR3 sequences, roughly 49% of them seen just once; the ten biggest clones take up 2.1%. Sequencing was carried out using blood. These receptors originate from a middle-aged woman in good health.

On this clonotype: A read error may produce the germline difference seen at one junction end. The chain has TRBV29-1 and TRBJ2-1; D is perhaps TRBD1 (7 bases). The germline V gene has CDR1 SQVTM and CDR2 ANQGSEA. This CDR3 contains 14 residues. The CDR3 loop reads CSAESHRGGDEQFF. The CDR3 DNA sequence: TGCAGCGCTGAATCCCACAGGGGAGGCGATGAGCAGTTCTTC.

The chain has TRBV20-1 and TRBJ2-7, with D perhaps TRBD1 (6 bases). The germline V gene encodes CDR1 DFQATT and CDR2 SNEGSKA (reference sequence). This CDR3 comprises 14 residues. CDR3 amino acids: CSRRLQGNSYEQYF. Here the CDR3 DNA reads TGCTCCCGAAGGTTACAGGGAAACTCCTACGAGCAGTACTTC.

Concerning this clonotype itself: This may come from a read error, since a much larger clone is one base off. V is TRBV29-1 and J is TRBJ2-1; D might be TRBD2 (5 bases). V was cut by 4 bases and J by 15 bases, with 19 bases left in between. CDR3 length equals 12 residues. The V gene's germline CDR1 is SQVTM and CDR2 ANQGSEA. The CDR3 sequence is CSVALLTGIRFF. CDR3 DNA sequence: TGCAGCGTTGCCCTTTTGACGGGGATACGGTTCTTC.

The V and J genes are TRBV7-2 and TRBJ2-5; D is unclear. V was shortened by 5 bases and J by 7 bases, with 14 bases between the two germline ends. The length of the CDR3 is 13 residues. The germline CDR1 and CDR2 sequences are SGHTA and FQGNSA. This CDR3 reads CASSVDLRGTQYF. The CDR3 coding sequence is TGTGCCAGCAGCGTAGATCTCCGAGGGACCCAGTACTTC.

In its sample, this clonotype was seen a few times. The chain carries TRBV4-2 and TRBJ2-1; tentatively, D is TRBD1 or TRBD2 (7 bases each). Trimming shortened V by 3 bases and J by 7 bases, and 13 bases separated the two germline ends. There are 14 residues in the CDR3. Germline V gene sequence: CDR1 LGHNA, CDR2 YNFKEQ. CDR3 bases: TGTGCCAGCAGCCAGGGGACAGCGGGGAATGAGCAGTTCTTC. Translation: CASSQGTAGNEQFF.

The rearrangement joins TRBV29-1 to TRBJ1-2; D gene ambiguous. Germline V lookup: CDR1 SQVTM, CDR2 ANQGSEA. The CDR3 is 16 residues long. V was shortened by 8 bases and J by 2 bases, with 24 bases between the two germline ends. The CDR3 here is CSTPRHEAMENYGYTF. The CDR3 DNA reads as TGCAGCACCCCCAGGCACGAGGCAATGGAAAACTATGGCTACACCTTC.

Turning to this clonotype: A much larger clone lies one base from this, so it may be a read error. The V call is TRBV20-1, the J call TRBJ2-3; 7 nucleotides align to TRBD2. The CDR3 loop spans 15 amino acids. CDR1 and CDR2 from the germline V gene are DFQATT and SNEGSKA (reference sequence). The V and J ends lost 0 bases and 8 bases, in that order; junction bases with no gene match: 11. CDR3 residues: CSARDVGLVIATQYF. CDR3 sequence (DNA): TGCAGTGCTAGAGATGTCGGACTAGTCATAGCTACGCAGTATTTT.

The chain joins TRBV5-5 to TRBJ1-6; no reliable D call. The CDR3 contains 15 residues. Germline loops: CDR1 SGHKS, CDR2 YYEKEE (reference sequence). V was pared by 2 bases and J by 2 bases, with 8 bases between. The DNA of the CDR3 is TGTGCCAGCAGCTTACGGGAGCCCTATAATTCACCCCTCCACTTT. Encoded protein: CASSLREPYNSPLHF.

There are a few counts of this clonotype. DNA of the CDR3: TGTGCCAGCAGCCAAGATTTAGCGGCCGAGCAGTTCTTC. Translated: CASSQDLAAEQFF. V and J are TRBV14 and TRBJ2-1; D perhaps matches TRBD2 (6 bases). Germline assignment: CDR1 SGHDN and CDR2 FVKESK. The CDR3 runs 13 residues. Deletions cut 0 bases from V and 10 bases from J, with 10 bases between. Using reference TRBV14 and TRBJ2-1 for the parts outside the CDR3, the full variable domain is EAGVTQFPSHSVIEKGQTVTLRCDPISGHDNLYWYRRVMGKEIKFLLHFVKESKQDESGMPNNRFLAERTGGTYSTLKVQPAELEDSGVYFCASSQDLAAEQFFGPGTRLTVL.

The chain joins TRBV24-1 to TRBJ2-1, with 9 bases lining up with TRBD2. This CDR3 has 17 residues. The junction had 9 bases not matched to a gene; V was cut back by 5 bases and J by 2 bases. CDR1 and CDR2 from the germline V gene are KGHDR and SFDVKD. CDR3 region: CATSAGASGETYNEQFF. The CDR3 coding sequence is TGTGCCACCAGTGCCGGGGCTAGCGGGGAAACCTACAATGAGCAGTTCTTC.

This clonotype occurred a few times. The chain recombines TRBV6-2 or TRBV6-3 with TRBJ2-4; no definite D call. Germline assignment: CDR1 MNHEY and CDR2 SVGEGT. V was trimmed by 6 bases and J by 0 bases, leaving 24 bases between them. The CDR3 contains 19 residues. This chain's CDR3 is CASSPEVSLSILAKNIQYF. Here the CDR3 DNA reads TGTGCCAGCAGCCCCGAAGTCTCGTTATCCATATTAGCCAAAAACATTCAGTACTTC.

The chain links TRBV7-8 to TRBJ2-7; TRBD2 aligns across 7 bases. The J segment lost 7 bases and the V segment lost 5 bases, leaving 20 bases of the junction unmatched. Germline V gene lookup returns CDR1 SGHVS and CDR2 FQNEAQ. This CDR3 has 17 residues. CDR3 sequence: CASSPHVRPAGLEEQYF. The CDR3 DNA reads as TGTGCCAGCAGCCCCCATGTGAGACCAGCGGGGTTGGAGGAGCAGTACTTC.

This clonotype appeared a few times. The chain couples TRBV20-1 to TRBJ2-1; D is perhaps TRBD1 (5 bases). Between the trimmed V and J ends, which lost 2 bases and 9 bases, there was a span of 8 bases. This CDR3 comprises 11 residues. CDR1 is DFQATT, CDR2 SNEGSKA, per germline (reference sequence). CDR3 nucleotide sequence: TGCAGTGCTAGATTCGACAGTGAGCAGTTCTTC. Its protein product is CSARFDSEQFF.

The rearrangement uses TRBV6-1 and TRBJ2-3, with 12 bases that match TRBD2. CDR1 and CDR2 from the germline V gene are MNHNS and SASEGT. With V trimmed by 5 bases and J by 8 bases, 14 bases remained unmatched. The CDR3 totals 17 residues. This chain's CDR3 is CASSPRLAGATAGTQYF. The CDR3 DNA sequence: TGTGCCAGCAGTCCGAGACTAGCGGGGGCCACTGCAGGTACGCAGTATTTT.

CDR3 region: CASAGTDSYEQFF. The CDR3 region has the DNA TGTGCCAGCGCCGGGACGGATTCCTACGAGCAGTTCTTC. This chain uses TRBV11-1 with TRBJ2-1, with D possibly called TRBD1 or TRBD2 (5 bases each). V lost 8 bases and J lost 10, with 18 bases in between. There are 13 residues in the CDR3. Germline values: CDR1 SGHAT, CDR2 FQDESV (reference sequence).

This clonotype turned up a few times. The chain has TRBV27 and TRBJ1-6; 10 bases line up with TRBD1. The trim removed 5 bases at V and 2 bases at J, leaving 6 bases unmatched. The CDR3 is made up of 17 amino acids. CDR1 and CDR2 from the germline V gene are MNHEY and SMNVEV (reference sequence). CDR3 DNA sequence: TGTGCCAGCAGTCCAACCGGGACAGGGGCCTATAATTCACCCCTCCACTTT. Its translation is CASSPTGTGAYNSPLHF.

This clonotype has just a few counts. V gene TRBV2 combines with J gene TRBJ2-5, with a weak D call TRBD1 (5 bases). V lost 7 bases and J 5 bases, leaving 14 bases between the germline ends. This CDR3 has 13 amino acids. Looked up from germline, CDR1 is SNHLY and CDR2 is FYNNEI. CDR3 loop: CASTLRAYETQYF. CDR3 DNA sequence: TGTGCCAGCACCCTCAGGGCGTATGAGACCCAGTACTTC.

The genes are TRBV6-6 and TRBJ2-3, with 7 bases fitting TRBD1. The CDR3 loop spans 14 amino acids. Unmatched junction bases numbered 6, after V lost 5 bases and J lost 4 bases. Germline V CDR1 and CDR2: MNHNY, SVGAGI (reference sequence). The CDR3 region is CASSPRDSADTQYF. In DNA form, the CDR3 reads TGTGCCAGCAGTCCCCGGGACAGTGCAGATACGCAGTATTTT.

This clonotype was counted only a few times. The chain couples TRBV29-1 to TRBJ2-1; D unresolved. The germline CDR1 and CDR2 sequences are SQVTM and ANQGSEA. Between the trimmed V and J ends, which lost 3 bases and 4 bases, there was a span of 7 bases. This CDR3 has 12 residues. This CDR3 is CSVEVVYNEQFF. The CDR3, as DNA: TGCAGCGTTGAGGTGGTTTACAATGAGCAGTTCTTC.

This clonotype was picked up a small number of times. The chain is built from TRBV29-1 and TRBJ2-3; unclear D gene. Germline V gene data show CDR1 as SQVTM and CDR2 as ANQGSEA. The CDR3 contains 11 residues. Trimming took 2 bases from V and 9 from J, leaving 9 bases between them. The CDR3 DNA reads TGCAGCGTTGAATTGCAGGACACGCAGTATTTT. Its protein is CSVELQDTQYF.